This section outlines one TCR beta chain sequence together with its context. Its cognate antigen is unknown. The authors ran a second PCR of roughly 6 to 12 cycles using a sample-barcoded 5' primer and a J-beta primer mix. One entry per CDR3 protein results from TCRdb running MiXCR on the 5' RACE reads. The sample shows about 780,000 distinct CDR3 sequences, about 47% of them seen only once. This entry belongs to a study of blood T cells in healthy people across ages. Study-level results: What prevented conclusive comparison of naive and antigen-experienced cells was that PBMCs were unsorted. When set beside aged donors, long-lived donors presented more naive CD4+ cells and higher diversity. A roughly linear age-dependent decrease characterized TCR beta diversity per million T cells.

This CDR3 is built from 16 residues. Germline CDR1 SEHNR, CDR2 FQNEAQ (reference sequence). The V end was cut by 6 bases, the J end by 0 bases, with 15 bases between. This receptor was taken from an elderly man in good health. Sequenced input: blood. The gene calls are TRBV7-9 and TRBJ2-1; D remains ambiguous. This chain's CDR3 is CASSSDTLVSYNEQFF. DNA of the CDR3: TGTGCCAGCAGTTCTGACACCCTAGTCTCCTACAATGAGCAGTTCTTC.